These 4 T cell receptor beta chains originate from one sample sequenced in a study of glioma-infiltrating T cells. The iRepertoire nested amplicon-rescue multiplex PCR amplified TCR alpha and beta CDR3s from RNA. TCRdb fed the multiplex PCR reads into MiXCR, producing one record per CDR3 protein. Of approximately 100,000 distinct CDR3 sequences in the sample, around 28% were seen once. Input material: glioma tissue, nonneoplastic brain tissue, or PBMCs (not recorded which). These receptors were collected from a human donor with low-grade glioma or glioblastoma, undergoing nonglioma brain surgery, or in good health (not recorded which).

This clonotype was seen at least ten times. This rearrangement joins TRBV19 to TRBJ2-7, with 11 positions matching TRBD1. This CDR3 is built from 14 residues. V was pared by 7 bases and J by 7 bases, with 9 bases of the junction left unmatched. Germline V gene sequence: CDR1 LNHDA, CDR2 SQIVND (reference sequence). The CDR3 DNA is TGTGCCAGTAACCAGGACAGGGGGCTGAGGGAGCAGTACTTC. Its protein product is CASNQDRGLREQYF.

This clonotype was counted ten times or more. CDR3 sequence reads: CASKSSGQETQYF. CDR3 nucleotide sequence: TGTGCCAGCAAATCTAGCGGCCAAGAGACCCAGTACTTC. The chain couples TRBV6-1 to TRBJ2-5; 7 bases map to TRBD2. This CDR3 contains 13 residues. The germline V gene encodes CDR1 MNHNS and CDR2 SASEGT. V gave up 7 bases and J gave up 1 base; unmatched junction bases: 3.

This clonotype was picked up many times. The genes are TRBV6-1 and TRBJ1-2, with D possibly being TRBD1 (5 bases). CDR3 length: 14 residues. Trimming cost V 6 bases and J 4 bases, with 15 bases left between them. Germline V lookup: CDR1 MNHNS, CDR2 SASEGT. CDR3 loop: CASSTTGAGYGYTF. CDR3 bases: TGTGCCAGCAGCACTACCGGGGCAGGCTATGGCTACACCTTC.

This clonotype was observed a few times. This chain links TRBV2 with TRBJ2-1, with D possibly TRBD2 on 7 matching bases. From germline, CDR1 is SNHLY and CDR2 FYNNEI. The V gene lost 5 bases and the J gene lost 2 bases, with 10 bases spanning the gap. CDR3 size: 14 residues. The CDR3 DNA reads as TGTGCCAGCAGTATCGGGGGGCCCTACAATGAGCAGTTCTTC. It is translated as CASSIGGPYNEQFF.